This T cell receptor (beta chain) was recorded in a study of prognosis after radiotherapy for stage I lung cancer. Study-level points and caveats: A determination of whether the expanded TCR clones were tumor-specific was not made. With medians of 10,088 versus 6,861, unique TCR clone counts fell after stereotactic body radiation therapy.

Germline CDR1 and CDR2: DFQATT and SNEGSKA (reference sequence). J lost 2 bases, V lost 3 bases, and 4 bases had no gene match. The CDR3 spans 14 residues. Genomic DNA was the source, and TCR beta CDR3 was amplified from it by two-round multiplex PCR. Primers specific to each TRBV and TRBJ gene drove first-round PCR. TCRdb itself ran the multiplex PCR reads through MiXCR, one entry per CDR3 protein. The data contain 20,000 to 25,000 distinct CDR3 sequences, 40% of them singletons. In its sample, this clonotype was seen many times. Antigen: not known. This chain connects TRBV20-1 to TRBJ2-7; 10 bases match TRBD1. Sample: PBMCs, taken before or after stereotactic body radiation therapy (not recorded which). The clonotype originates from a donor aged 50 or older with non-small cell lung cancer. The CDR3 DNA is TGCAGTGCTAGGAGGGACAGGGGACCCTACGAGCAGTACTTC. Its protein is CSARRDRGPYEQYF.